This T cell receptor (beta chain) is from a study of technical replicates of blood from several donors. The CDR3 extends over 19 amino acids. Clones were read by immunoSEQ multiplex PCR, and TCRdb kept only the in-frame ones, dropping some. The sample shows more than 65,000 clones, roughly 91% of them seen only once. This sequence joins TRBV21-1 and TRBJ1-2; the D call in the table, TRBD1, was not verified against the DNA. TRBV21-1 is listed as a pseudogene. Sequenced: T cells isolated from PBMCs. The receptor was isolated from a human donor in good health. Some clones in this sample may be carry-over from other donors' samples. Here the CDR3 DNA reads TGTGCCAGCTCCCTTGGGACAGGGCCGGGTTTAGCTAACTACTATGGCTACACCTTC. This sequence encodes CASSLGTGPGLANYYGYTF.